Presented here are 3 T cell receptor beta chains from one specimen sequenced in a study of control samples from healthy donors and cancer patients. TCRdb's table, derived via immunoSEQ multiplex PCR, lists solely in-frame clones and lacks some. This table has some 200,000 clones, about 94% appearing once. The sample taken for sequencing was blood. Every receptor here comes from a man aged 50-59 years in good health.

This clone showed up just a few times. The J gene is TRBJ1-1, the V gene TRBV3-1 (or the pseudogene TRBV3-2); D is uncertain. CDR1 LGHDT and CDR2 YNNKEL come from the germline V gene (reference sequence). The CDR3 loop spans 14 amino acids. Trimming stripped 4 bases from V and 2 bases from J, with 11 bases between. In DNA form, the CDR3 reads TGTGCCAGCAGCCCGTCCGGACCTAACACTGAAGCTTTCTTT. Protein sequence: CASSPSGPNTEAFF.

J is TRBJ2-5 and V is TRBV5-5; D may be TRBD2 (7 bases). In germline, CDR1 is SGHKS, CDR2 YYEKEE (reference sequence). This CDR3 region has 14 residues. V was trimmed by 4 bases and J by 5 bases, leaving 15 bases between them. CDR3 bases: TGTGCCAGCAGCATTGGGGGGGCCTGGGAGACCCAGTACTTC. The encoded protein is CASSIGGAWETQYF.

The chain links TRBV5-1 to TRBJ2-5, with a tentative D call TRBD2 (7 bases). The ends were cut back, 4 bases at V and 5 bases at J, with 18 bases in the middle. CDR3 size: 15 residues. CDR1 is SGHRS and CDR2 is YFSETQ in the germline V gene. Here the CDR3 reads CASSPPRGGMETQYF. CDR3 DNA sequence: TGCGCCAGCAGCCCGCCGAGGGGGGGCATGGAGACCCAGTACTTC.